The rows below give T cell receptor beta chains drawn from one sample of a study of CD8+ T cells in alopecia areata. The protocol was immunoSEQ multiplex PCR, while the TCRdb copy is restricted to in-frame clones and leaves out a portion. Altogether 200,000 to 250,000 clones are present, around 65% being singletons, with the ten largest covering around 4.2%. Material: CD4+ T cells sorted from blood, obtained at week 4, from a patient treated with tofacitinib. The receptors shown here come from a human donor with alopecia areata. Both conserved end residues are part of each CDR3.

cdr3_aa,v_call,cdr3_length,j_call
CASSSAGGPDTQYF,TRBV25-1,14,TRBJ2-3
CASSPQRWTEAVSVSGANVLTF,TRBV5-1,22,TRBJ2-6
CAWKGETDYYGYTF,TRBV30,14,TRBJ1-2
CASSPNEAYEQYF,TRBV18,13,TRBJ2-7
CSVEDIGRVELFF,TRBV29-1,13,TRBJ1-4
CASTAIGQLRSNYGYTF,TRBV4-1,17,TRBJ1-2
CASSYGQVDFPLHF,TRBV7-8,14,TRBJ1-6
CASSQLISRDRASNGYTF,TRBV14,18,TRBJ1-2
CASSYAGRQQETQYF,TRBV6-5,15,TRBJ2-5
CATLPPTGEQYF,TRBV6-5,12,TRBJ2-7
CASSGTGTNQPQHF,TRBV2,14,TRBJ1-5
CSARGGTGENEQFF,TRBV29-1,14,TRBJ2-1
CASSRLGPPYEQYF,TRBV27,14,TRBJ2-7
CASSPRGQDSGANVLTF,TRBV9,17,TRBJ2-6
CASSWRRLGTDTQYF,TRBV7-2,15,TRBJ2-3
CASSLGVDGYTF,TRBV7-9,12,TRBJ1-2
CSVEDWEQGKETQYF,TRBV29-1,15,TRBJ2-5
CASGKTDNYGYTF,TRBV28,13,TRBJ1-2
CASGGGRETQYF,TRBV12-5,12,TRBJ2-5
CASSQRVSTDTQYF,TRBV2,14,TRBJ2-3
CASSLGLAGDNEQFF,TRBV11-1,15,TRBJ2-1
CASSFQGGGTDTQYF,TRBV13,15,TRBJ2-3
CASGAPGTSNYGYTF,TRBV7-9,15,TRBJ1-2
CASSDGRGRAEAFF,TRBV25-1,14,TRBJ1-1
CASRSTTGVSEQYF,TRBV4-2,14,TRBJ2-7
CASSLAGGTYNEQFF,TRBV5-4,15,TRBJ2-1
CASSFKQLSNTEAFF,TRBV6-6,15,TRBJ1-1
CAEGIGQPGDTQYF,TRBV30,14,TRBJ2-3
CASSVDGLYGSTF,TRBV9,13,TRBJ1-2
CASSSESRVRYTF,TRBV5-6,13,TRBJ1-2
CASSLSTLGQVFAETQYF,TRBV7-2,18,TRBJ2-5
CASSLMRSGEQYF,TRBV5-6,13,TRBJ2-7
CAWAGGDHQPQHF,TRBV30,13,TRBJ1-5
CSVRPYGQNTEAFF,TRBV29-1,14,TRBJ1-1
CASSLASGGADEQFF,TRBV5-1,15,TRBJ2-1
CAWSGFWRGRENEQFF,TRBV30,16,TRBJ2-1
CASSIDHWRGAEAFF,TRBV19,15,TRBJ1-1
CASSIAAGPQPQHF,TRBV19,14,TRBJ1-5
CASSLVGLSHQYF,TRBV5-1,13,TRBJ2-3
CASSPGLAGYEQFF,TRBV5-1,14,TRBJ2-1
CASKRGAPGDTQYF,TRBV27,14,TRBJ2-3
CASSLDGVSGYTF,TRBV11-3,13,TRBJ1-2
CASSTGQGDYGYTF,TRBV7-3,14,TRBJ1-2
CASSPGLAEQFF,TRBV18,12,TRBJ2-1
CASRKAGTETQYF,TRBV6-5,13,TRBJ2-5
CASSWDLSPLHF,TRBV7-9,12,TRBJ1-6
CSVGDRAGGYTF,TRBV29-1,12,TRBJ1-2
CAWSNRVEQYF,TRBV30,11,TRBJ2-7
CASSSSGETQYF,TRBV7-9,12,TRBJ2-5
CASSTGPRKETQYF,TRBV7-9,14,TRBJ2-5
CAWNSVENTEAFF,TRBV30,13,TRBJ1-1
CASKMTENTEAFF,TRBV2,13,TRBJ1-1
CASSTGSPYEQYF,TRBV19,13,TRBJ2-7
CASSLYPGPAAGEQYF,TRBV5-1,16,TRBJ2-7
CASSSGSGGNTGELFF,TRBV7-2,16,TRBJ2-2